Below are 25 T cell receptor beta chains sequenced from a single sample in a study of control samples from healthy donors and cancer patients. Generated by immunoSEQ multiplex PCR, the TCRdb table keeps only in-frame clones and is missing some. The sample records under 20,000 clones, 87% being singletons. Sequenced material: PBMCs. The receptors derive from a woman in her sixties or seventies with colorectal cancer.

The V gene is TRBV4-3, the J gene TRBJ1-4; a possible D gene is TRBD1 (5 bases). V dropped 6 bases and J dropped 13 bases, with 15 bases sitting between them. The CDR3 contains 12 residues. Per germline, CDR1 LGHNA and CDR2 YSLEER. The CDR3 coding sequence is TGCGCCAGCAGTTCCCTAAAGGGGAGACTGTTTTTT. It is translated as CASSSLKGRLFF.

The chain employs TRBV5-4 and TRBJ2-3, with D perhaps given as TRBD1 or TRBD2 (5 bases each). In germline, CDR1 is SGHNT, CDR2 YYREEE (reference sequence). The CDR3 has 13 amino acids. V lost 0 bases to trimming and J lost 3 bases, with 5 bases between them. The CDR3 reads CASSLGGTDTQYF. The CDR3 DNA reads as TGTGCCAGCAGCTTGGGGGGGACAGATACGCAGTATTTT.

The CDR3 region is CAWSVGQLNYGYTF. For the CDR3, the DNA is TGTGCCTGGAGTGTCGGACAGCTAAACTATGGCTACACCTTC. This chain connects TRBV30 to TRBJ1-2, with D possibly TRBD1 on 6 matching bases. The germline V gene encodes CDR1 GTSNPN and CDR2 SVGIG (reference sequence). This CDR3 has 14 amino acids. V was shortened by 0 bases and J by 2 bases, with 10 bases between the two germline ends.

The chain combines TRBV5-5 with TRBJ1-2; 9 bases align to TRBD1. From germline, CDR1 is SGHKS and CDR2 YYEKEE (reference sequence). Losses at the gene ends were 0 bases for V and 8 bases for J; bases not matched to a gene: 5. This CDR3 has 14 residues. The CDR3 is CASSLEGQGHGYTF. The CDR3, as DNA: TGTGCCAGCAGCTTGGAGGGACAGGGACACGGCTACACCTTC.

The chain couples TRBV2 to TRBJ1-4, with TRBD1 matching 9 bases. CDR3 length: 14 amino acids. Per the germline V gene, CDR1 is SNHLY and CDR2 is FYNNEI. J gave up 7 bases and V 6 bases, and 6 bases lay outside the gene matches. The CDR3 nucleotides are TGTGCCAGCAGGACAGGGGGGGGTGGTGAAAAACTGTTTTTT. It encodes CASRTGGGGEKLFF. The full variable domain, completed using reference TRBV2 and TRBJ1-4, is EPEVTQTPSHQVTQMGQEVILRCVPISNHLYFYWYRQILGQKVEFLVSFYNNEISEKSEIFDDQFSVERPDGSNFTLKIRSTKLEDSAMYFCASRTGGGGEKLFFGSGTQLSVL.

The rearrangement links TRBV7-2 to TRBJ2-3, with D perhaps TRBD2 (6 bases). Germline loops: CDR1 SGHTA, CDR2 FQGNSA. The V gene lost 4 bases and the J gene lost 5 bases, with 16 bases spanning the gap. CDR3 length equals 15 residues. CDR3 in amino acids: CASSSRTTGVDTQYF. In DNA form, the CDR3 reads TGTGCCAGCAGCTCTCGGACTACCGGGGTAGATACGCAGTATTTT.

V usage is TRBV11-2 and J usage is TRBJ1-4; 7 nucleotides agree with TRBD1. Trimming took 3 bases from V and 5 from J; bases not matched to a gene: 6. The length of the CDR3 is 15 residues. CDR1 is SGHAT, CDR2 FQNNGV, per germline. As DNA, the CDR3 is TGTGCCAGCAGCTTGTACAGGGGTCTCAATGAAAAACTGTTTTTT. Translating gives CASSLYRGLNEKLFF.

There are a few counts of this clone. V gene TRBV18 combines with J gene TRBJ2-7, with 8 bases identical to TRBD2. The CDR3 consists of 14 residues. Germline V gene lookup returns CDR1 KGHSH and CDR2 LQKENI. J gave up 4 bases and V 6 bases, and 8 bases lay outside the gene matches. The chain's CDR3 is CASSPGIAGYEQYF. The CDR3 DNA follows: TGTGCCAGCTCTCCGGGAATAGCGGGATACGAGCAGTACTTC.

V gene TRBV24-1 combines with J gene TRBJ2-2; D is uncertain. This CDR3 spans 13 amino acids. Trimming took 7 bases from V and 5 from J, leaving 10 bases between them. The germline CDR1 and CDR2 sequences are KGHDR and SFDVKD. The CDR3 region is CATSATFTGELFF. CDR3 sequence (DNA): TGTGCCACCAGCGCCACCTTTACCGGGGAGCTGTTTTTT.

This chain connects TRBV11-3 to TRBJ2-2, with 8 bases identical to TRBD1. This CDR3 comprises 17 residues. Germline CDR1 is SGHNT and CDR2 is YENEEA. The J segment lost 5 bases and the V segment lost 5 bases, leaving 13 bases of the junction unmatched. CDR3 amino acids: CASSRGQGVDPTGELFF. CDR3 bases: TGTGCCAGCAGCCGAGGACAGGGAGTGGACCCGACCGGGGAGCTGTTTTTT.

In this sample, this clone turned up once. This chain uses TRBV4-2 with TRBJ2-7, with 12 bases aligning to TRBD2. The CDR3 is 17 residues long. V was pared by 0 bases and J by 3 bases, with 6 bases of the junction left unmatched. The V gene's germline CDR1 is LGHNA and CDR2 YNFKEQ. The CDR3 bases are TGTGCCAGCAGCCAAGATGAGACTAGCGGGAGCCTCTACGAGCAGTACTTC. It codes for CASSQDETSGSLYEQYF.

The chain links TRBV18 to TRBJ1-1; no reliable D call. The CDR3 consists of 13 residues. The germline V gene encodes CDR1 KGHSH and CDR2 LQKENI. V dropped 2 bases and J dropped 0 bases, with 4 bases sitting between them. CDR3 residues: CASSPNLNTEAFF. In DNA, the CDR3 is TGTGCCAGCTCACCAAACCTGAACACTGAAGCTTTCTTT.

The CDR3 coding sequence is TGTGCCAGCAGACCGGACAGGAACACTGAAGCTTTCTTT. As protein: CASRPDRNTEAFF. This chain uses TRBV5-4 with TRBJ1-1; a weak D match, TRBD1 (6 bases). V lost 5 bases and J 1 base, leaving 9 bases between the germline ends. This CDR3 spans 13 amino acids. CDR1 is SGHNT, CDR2 YYREEE, per germline (reference sequence).

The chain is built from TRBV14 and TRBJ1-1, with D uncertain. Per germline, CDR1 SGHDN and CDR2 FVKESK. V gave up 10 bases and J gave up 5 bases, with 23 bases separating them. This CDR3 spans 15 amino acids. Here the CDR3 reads CATQPGVGQDTEAFF. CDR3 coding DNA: TGTGCCACCCAGCCCGGGGTTGGGCAGGATACTGAAGCTTTCTTT.

The CDR3 spells CASRAGTGGQKLFF. CDR3 nucleotides: TGTGCCAGCAGAGCTGGGACAGGGGGCCAAAAACTGTTTTTT. This chain connects TRBV5-4 to TRBJ1-4; 12 bases line up with TRBD1. The junction had 5 bases not matched to a gene; V was cut back by 5 bases and J by 9 bases. The CDR3 has 14 amino acids. Germline CDR1 SGHNT, CDR2 YYREEE (reference sequence).

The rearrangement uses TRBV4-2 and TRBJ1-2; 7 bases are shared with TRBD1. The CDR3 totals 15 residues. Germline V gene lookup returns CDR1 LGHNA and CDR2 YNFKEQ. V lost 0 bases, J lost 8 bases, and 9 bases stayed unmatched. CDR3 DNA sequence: TGTGCCAGCAGCCAAGAGAGGACAGGCCAGGGGGGCTACACCTTC. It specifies CASSQERTGQGGYTF.

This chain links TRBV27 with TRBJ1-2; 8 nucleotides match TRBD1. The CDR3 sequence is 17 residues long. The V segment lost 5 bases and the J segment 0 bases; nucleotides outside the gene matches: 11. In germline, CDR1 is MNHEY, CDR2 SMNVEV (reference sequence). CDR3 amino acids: CASSGGGQVNTNYGYTF. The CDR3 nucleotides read TGTGCCAGCAGTGGAGGGGGACAGGTCAATACTAACTATGGCTACACCTTC.

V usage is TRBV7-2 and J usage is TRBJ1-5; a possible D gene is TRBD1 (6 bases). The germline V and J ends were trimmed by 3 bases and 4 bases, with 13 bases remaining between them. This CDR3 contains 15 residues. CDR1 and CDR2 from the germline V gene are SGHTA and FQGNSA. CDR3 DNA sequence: TGTGCCAGCAGCTTTGAACAGGGTAGGAATCAGCCCCAGCATTTT. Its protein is CASSFEQGRNQPQHF.

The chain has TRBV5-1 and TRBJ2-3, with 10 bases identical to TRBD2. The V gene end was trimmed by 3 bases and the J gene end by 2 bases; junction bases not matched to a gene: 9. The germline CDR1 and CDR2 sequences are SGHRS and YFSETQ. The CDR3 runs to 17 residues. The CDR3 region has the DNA TGCGCCAGCAGCTCCCTACGAGCGGGGGGGATCACAGATACGCAGTATTTT. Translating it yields CASSSLRAGGITDTQYF. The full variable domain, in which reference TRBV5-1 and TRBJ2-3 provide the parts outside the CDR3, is KAGVTQTPRYLIKTRGQQVTLSCSPISGHRSVSWYQQTPGQGLQFLFEYFSETQRNKGNFPGRFSGRQFSNSRSEMNVSTLELGDSALYLCASSSLRAGGITDTQYFGPGTRLTVL.

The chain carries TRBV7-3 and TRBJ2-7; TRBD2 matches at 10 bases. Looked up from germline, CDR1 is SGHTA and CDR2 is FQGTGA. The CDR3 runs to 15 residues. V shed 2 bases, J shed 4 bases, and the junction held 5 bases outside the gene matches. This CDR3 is CASSLLAGEKYEQYF. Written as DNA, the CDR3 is TGTGCCAGCAGCTTACTAGCGGGGGAAAAGTACGAGCAGTACTTC.

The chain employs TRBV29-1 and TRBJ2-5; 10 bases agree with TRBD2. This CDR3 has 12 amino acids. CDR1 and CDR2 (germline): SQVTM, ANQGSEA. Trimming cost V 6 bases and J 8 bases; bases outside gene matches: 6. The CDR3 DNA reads TGCAGCGTAGGGACTAGCGACTCAACCCAGTACTTC. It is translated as CSVGTSDSTQYF.

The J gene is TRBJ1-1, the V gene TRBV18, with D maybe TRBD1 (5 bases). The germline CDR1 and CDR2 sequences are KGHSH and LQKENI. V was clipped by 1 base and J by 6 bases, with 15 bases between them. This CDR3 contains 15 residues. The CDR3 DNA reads TGTGCCAGCTCACCACAGAGCGGGACGGCCTCTGAAGCTTTCTTT. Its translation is CASSPQSGTASEAFF.

The CDR3 DNA follows: TGTGCCAGCAGCCCCGGACTTACAAACAATGAGCAGTTCTTC. This codes for CASSPGLTNNEQFF. The rearrangement uses TRBV7-2 and TRBJ2-1, with a tentative D call TRBD2 (5 bases). The CDR3 is 14 residues long. Germline assignment: CDR1 SGHTA and CDR2 FQGNSA. V was trimmed by 5 bases and J by 5 bases, leaving 13 bases between them.

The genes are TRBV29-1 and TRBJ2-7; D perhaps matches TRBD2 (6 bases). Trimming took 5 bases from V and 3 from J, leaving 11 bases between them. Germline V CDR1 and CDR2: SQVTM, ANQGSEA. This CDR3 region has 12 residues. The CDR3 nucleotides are TGCAGCGTTATGGCGGGAAGCTACGAGCAGTACTTC. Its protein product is CSVMAGSYEQYF.

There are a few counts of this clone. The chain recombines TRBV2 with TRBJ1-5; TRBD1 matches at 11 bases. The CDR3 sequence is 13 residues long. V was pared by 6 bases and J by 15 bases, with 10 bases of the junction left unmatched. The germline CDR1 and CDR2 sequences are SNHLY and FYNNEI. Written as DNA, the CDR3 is TGTGCCAGCAGCGGACAGGGGGCCACACCCGGGCATTTT. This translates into CASSGQGATPGHF.